Each of the 3 T cell receptor beta chains below was sequenced from the same sample in a study of blood T cell repertoires in COVID-19. Measured with immunoSEQ multiplex PCR; TCRdb has only the in-frame clones, and not every one. The top ten hold about an eighth of the sample, which has some 74,000 clones, 60% to 80% seen once. The sample was peripheral blood. The receptors were gathered from a human donor in a cohort sampled during active COVID-19.

The genes are TRBV15 and TRBJ1-4, with D unresolved. Per the germline V gene, CDR1 is LNHNV and CDR2 is YYDKDF (reference sequence). Trimming cost V 0 bases and J 7 bases, with 18 bases left between them. The CDR3 is 17 amino acids. The CDR3 region is CATSRDRGGSLTEKLFF. The CDR3 DNA sequence: TGTGCCACCAGCAGAGATCGGGGAGGGTCTCTAACTGAAAAACTGTTTTTT.

This clone appeared once. The rearrangement uses TRBV21-1 and TRBJ1-4; TRBD1, the table's D call, was not compared with the DNA. TRBV21-1 is a pseudogene segment. This CDR3 has 17 residues. This chain's CDR3 is CASSTGTELPTNEKLFF. The CDR3, as DNA: TGTGCCAGCAGCACCGGGACAGAGCTGCCAACTAATGAAAAACTGTTTTTT.

V gene TRBV4-1 combines with J gene TRBJ2-7; possibly TRBD2 for D (6 bases). The CDR3 is 17 amino acids. V lost 4 bases to trimming and J lost 7 bases, with 26 bases between them. Germline values: CDR1 MGHRA, CDR2 YSYEKL. The CDR3 DNA follows: TGCGCCAGCAGCCGGGGTGGGTGGGGAATTCTCGGGGGAGAGCAGTACTTC. Its protein is CASSRGGWGILGGEQYF.